A single sample gave rise to the 28 T cell receptor beta chains below, sequenced in a study of CD8+ T cells in alopecia areata (dated by TCRdb to 2017 to 2018). Reading the label with the study, this specimen's time point is: more than 3 weeks on oral tofacitinib. The treatment or condition label on this specimen signifies: oral pan-JAK inhibitor, 5-10 mg twice daily. The library was prepared using the immunoSEQ multiplex PCR assay. RNA was extracted from all samples and reverse transcribed into cDNA as template for TCR sequencing. This immuneACCESS table, as held by TCRdb, lists in-frame sequences with V and J called but not all clones. Of the missing ones, under half trace to an unresolved V gene in checked studies; the others have no known cause. The sample contains about 220,000 clones, around three fifths of them found a single time. The leading ten clones occupy roughly 1.5% of the sample.

The material sequenced was CD4+ T cells sorted from blood, taken at week 4, from a patient treated with tofacitinib. Receptors originate from a human donor with alopecia areata.

This clone was recorded a few times. The chain employs TRBV2 and TRBJ2-3; D is undetermined. Trimming left V 6 bases short and J 2 bases short, with 3 bases between. The CDR3 loop spans 11 amino acids. Germline V gene data show CDR1 as SNHLY and CDR2 as FYNNEI. DNA of the CDR3: TGTGCCAGCAGGATCACAGATACGCAGTATTTT. Its translation: CASRITDTQYF.

The sample holds a few counts of this clone. The chain links TRBV7-9 to TRBJ2-1; TRBD2 matches 8 bases. Germline V lookup: CDR1 SEHNR, CDR2 FQNEAQ (reference sequence). The CDR3 sequence is 18 residues long. V shed 5 bases and J 4 bases; nucleotides not matched to a gene: 16. This CDR3 reads CASSTGGEGAPRYNEQFF. In DNA, the CDR3 is TGTGCCAGCAGCACCGGGGGGGAAGGGGCCCCACGTTACAATGAGCAGTTCTTC.

The chain carries TRBV29-1 and TRBJ1-2, with a tentative D call TRBD1 (6 bases). The germline V gene has CDR1 SQVTM and CDR2 ANQGSEA. Between the trimmed V and J ends, which lost 7 bases and 8 bases, there was a span of 23 bases. The CDR3 contains 14 residues. CDR3 DNA: TGCAGCGCCCAAACAGGGTTTTTTGACTCGGGCTACACCTTC. Residues: CSAQTGFFDSGYTF.

The CDR3 loop is CSVVGGTGTYEQYF. The CDR3 DNA follows: TGCAGCGTTGTAGGGGGGACAGGTACCTACGAGCAGTACTTC. V is TRBV29-1 and J is TRBJ2-7, with 8 positions matching TRBD1. Germline CDR1 SQVTM, CDR2 ANQGSEA. The CDR3 extends over 14 amino acids. V lost 4 bases to trimming and J lost 2 bases; unmatched junction nucleotides: 7.

This clone was detected only a few times. J is TRBJ2-1 and V is TRBV11-2, with D perhaps matching TRBD1 or TRBD2 (5 bases each). This CDR3 is 16 amino acids long. CDR1 SGHAT and CDR2 FQNNGV come from the germline V gene. V was pared by 5 bases and J by 0 bases, with 14 bases between. CDR3 residues: CASSPLTGRSYNEQFF. Here the CDR3 DNA reads TGTGCCAGCAGCCCTCTGACGGGGCGCTCCTACAATGAGCAGTTCTTC.

The chain has TRBV27 and TRBJ2-3; TRBD2 agrees at 8 bases. With V trimmed by 3 bases and J by 2 bases, 10 bases remained unmatched. The CDR3 contains 17 residues. Germline lookup yields CDR1 MNHEY and CDR2 SMNVEV (reference sequence). CDR3 in DNA: TGTGCCAGCAGTTTTTCGGGAGGGCTAACCACCACAGATACGCAGTATTTT. Residues: CASSFSGGLTTTDTQYF.

This clone occurred a few times. The chain uses TRBV29-1 and TRBJ2-7, with 10 bases that match TRBD2. This CDR3 region has 13 residues. Losses at the gene ends were 5 bases for V and 5 bases for J; bases not matched to a gene: 6. Germline V CDR1 and CDR2: SQVTM, ANQGSEA. The CDR3 nucleotides are TGCAGCGTTCAATCCGGGACTAGCGACGAGCAGTACTTC. Its translation is CSVQSGTSDEQYF.

The rearrangement uses TRBV5-1 and TRBJ2-7; D might be TRBD1 (6 bases). Trimming shortened V by 2 bases and J by 3 bases, and 18 bases separated the two germline ends. CDR3 length equals 16 residues. The V gene's germline CDR1 is SGHRS and CDR2 YFSETQ. The CDR3 here is CASSLSSGTPIYEQYF. In DNA, the CDR3 is TGCGCCAGCAGCTTAAGTTCAGGGACACCGATCTACGAGCAGTACTTC.

The chain links TRBV4-1 to TRBJ2-1, with TRBD1 matching over 8 bases. This CDR3 spans 17 amino acids. Germline lookup yields CDR1 MGHRA and CDR2 YSYEKL. V lost 3 bases and J lost 2; bases outside the gene matches: 9. The CDR3 DNA is TGCGCCAGCAGCCATGAGAAGACAGGGGCAACCTACAATGAGCAGTTCTTC. It translates to CASSHEKTGATYNEQFF.

This rearrangement joins TRBV30 to TRBJ1-1, with 8 nucleotides matching TRBD1. The germline V gene has CDR1 GTSNPN and CDR2 SVGIG (reference sequence). The CDR3 contains 11 residues. V lost 6 bases to trimming and J lost 6 bases; unmatched junction nucleotides: 3. CDR3 in DNA: TGTGCCTGCGAGACAGGGGCTGAAGCTTTCTTT. It yields the protein CACETGAEAFF.

In this sample, this clone turned up a few times. Other nucleotide sequences from this sample produce the same CDR3. This rearrangement joins TRBV20-1 to TRBJ2-3; no firm D call. V was pared by 3 bases and J by 4 bases, with 2 bases between. The germline V gene has CDR1 DFQATT and CDR2 SNEGSKA (reference sequence). The CDR3 is 10 residues long. CDR3 sequence (DNA): TGCAGTGCTAGGGCAGATACGCAGTATTTT. Its protein is CSARADTQYF.

This clone was observed a handful of times. The CDR3 here is CSARPTGMRYEQYF. As DNA, the CDR3 is TGCAGCGCTCGGCCAACAGGGATGCGTTACGAGCAGTACTTC. This chain joins TRBV29-1 and TRBJ2-7, with D tentatively TRBD1 (6 bases). The CDR3 totals 14 residues. Looked up from germline, CDR1 is SQVTM and CDR2 is ANQGSEA. Trimming took 7 bases from V and 4 from J, leaving 20 bases between them.

This clone was seen many times. The chain links TRBV9 to TRBJ2-1; 12 bases fit TRBD1. The CDR3 runs 15 residues. The germline CDR1 and CDR2 sequences are SGDLS and YYNGEE. V lost 3 bases, J lost 8 bases, and 6 bases stayed unmatched. Here the CDR3 DNA reads TGTGCCAGCAGCGAGGGACAGGGGGCTCTCTATGAGCAGTTCTTC. This translates into CASSEGQGALYEQFF. Combining the CDR3 with reference TRBV9 and TRBJ2-1 gives the whole variable domain DSGVTQTPKHLITATGQRVTLRCSPRSGDLSVYWYQQSLDQGLQFLIQYYNGEERAKGNILERFSAQQFPDLHSELNLSSLELGDSALYFCASSEGQGALYEQFFGPGTRLTVL.

This clone showed up just a few times. The chain employs TRBV10-3 and TRBJ2-3; TRBD2 aligns across 12 bases. Germline V gives CDR1 ENHRY, CDR2 SYGVKD. This CDR3 contains 16 residues. V trimming: 3 bases; J trimming: 4 bases; junction bases outside the gene matches: 5. This CDR3 reads CAISESSGGASDTQYF. The CDR3 bases are TGTGCCATCAGTGAATCTAGCGGGGGGGCGTCAGATACGCAGTATTTT.

The chain uses TRBV13 and TRBJ1-1; unclear D gene. Germline values: CDR1 PRHDT, CDR2 FYEKMQ (reference sequence). The CDR3 totals 13 residues. Between the trimmed V and J ends, which lost 4 bases and 5 bases, there was a span of 11 bases. Written as DNA, the CDR3 is TGTGCCAGCAGCTCTGTCGTAGGGACTGAAGCTTTCTTT. Its translation: CASSSVVGTEAFF.

The chain links TRBV6-5 to TRBJ1-2; possibly TRBD1 for D (5 bases). V lost 5 bases, J lost 1 base, and 8 bases lay in between. The CDR3 has 13 amino acids. The germline V gene encodes CDR1 MNHEY and CDR2 SVGAGI. The CDR3 nucleotides are TGTGCCAGCAGTGAACAGGATAACTATGGCTACACCTTC. Translating it yields CASSEQDNYGYTF.

V gene TRBV20-1 combines with J gene TRBJ1-1; D ambiguous. The CDR3 extends over 10 amino acids. Trimming stripped 6 bases from V and 7 bases from J, with 9 bases between. CDR1 and CDR2 from the germline V gene are DFQATT and SNEGSKA (reference sequence). CDR3 residues: CSAHLNEAFF. CDR3 nucleotides: TGCAGTGCGCACCTCAATGAAGCTTTCTTT.

This clone was detected a few times. The gene calls are TRBV18 and TRBJ2-1; D might be TRBD1 or TRBD2, each matching 5 bases. Trimming cost V 3 bases and J 8 bases, with 8 bases left between them. Germline V gene data show CDR1 as KGHSH and CDR2 as LQKENI. CDR3 length: 12 residues. This chain's CDR3 is CASSPRGDEQFF. CDR3 DNA sequence: TGTGCCAGCTCACCGAGAGGGGATGAGCAGTTCTTC. The full variable domain, completed using reference TRBV18 and TRBJ2-1, is NAGVMQNPRHLVRRRGQEARLRCSPMKGHSHVYWYRQLPEEGLKFMVYLQKENIIDESGMPKERFSAEFPKEGPSILRIQQVVRGDSAAYFCASSPRGDEQFFGPGTRLTVL.

The V gene is TRBV5-6, the J gene TRBJ1-5; 11 bases map to TRBD1. CDR1 SGHDT and CDR2 YYEEEE come from the germline V gene. The junction had 5 bases not matched to a gene; V was cut back by 4 bases and J by 5 bases. The CDR3 has 15 residues. The CDR3 nucleotides read TGTGCCAGCAGCCGTGCGGGACAGGGGGATCAGCCCCAGCATTTT. It codes for CASSRAGQGDQPQHF.

This clone was counted only a few times. The CDR3 nucleotides are TGCGCCAGCAGCCAAAGGGGCCAGGGGGCTGAAGCTTTCTTT. Its translation: CASSQRGQGAEAFF. This chain connects TRBV4-1 to TRBJ1-1; 7 positions match TRBD1. Germline trimming cut 2 bases from V and 6 bases from J; bases unmatched to any gene: 6. The CDR3 contains 14 residues. Germline V lookup: CDR1 MGHRA, CDR2 YSYEKL.

In this sample, this clone turned up many times. The genes are TRBV7-2 and TRBJ2-1, with 10 bases fitting TRBD2. CDR1 and CDR2 (germline): SGHTA, FQGNSA. The CDR3 has 15 residues. Germline trimming cut 5 bases from V and 2 bases from J; bases unmatched to any gene: 3. CDR3 nucleotide sequence: TGTGCCAGCAGCGTGAGCGGGGGGGCCTACAATGAGCAGTTCTTC. It translates to CASSVSGGAYNEQFF.

This rearrangement joins TRBV20-1 to TRBJ1-4; D gene uncertain. This CDR3 has 11 amino acids. V dropped 6 bases and J dropped 10 bases, with 12 bases sitting between them. CDR1 is DFQATT and CDR2 is SNEGSKA in the germline V gene (reference sequence). This chain's CDR3 is CSALREGKLFF. CDR3 in DNA: TGCAGTGCCCTAAGGGAGGGAAAACTGTTTTTT.

The J gene is TRBJ2-2, the V gene TRBV29-1; unclear D gene. Germline CDR1 is SQVTM and CDR2 is ANQGSEA. The CDR3 has 11 residues. The V end was cut by 7 bases, the J end by 6 bases, with 9 bases between. The CDR3 bases are TGCAGCGCCCCGGAACCCGGGGAGCTGTTTTTT. Translation: CSAPEPGELFF.

The V gene is TRBV5-1, the J gene TRBJ1-2; 9 positions agree with TRBD1. The CDR3 sequence is 14 residues long. The V and J ends lost 4 bases and 3 bases, in that order; junction bases with no gene match: 4. The germline gives CDR1 SGHRS, CDR2 YFSETQ. Here the CDR3 reads CASSPRDRDYGYTF. The CDR3 region has the DNA TGCGCCAGCAGCCCCCGGGACAGGGACTATGGCTACACCTTC.

As DNA, the CDR3 is TGTGCCAGCAGTTTAAGGTCGACAGCCCGAGAGACCCAGTACTTC. Translating gives CASSLRSTARETQYF. V usage is TRBV27 and J usage is TRBJ2-5; D possibly corresponds to TRBD1 (5 bases). Trimming removed 2 bases at V and 4 bases at J, with 14 bases between. In germline, CDR1 is MNHEY, CDR2 SMNVEV (reference sequence). This CDR3 is built from 15 residues.

The rearrangement links TRBV11-2 to TRBJ2-1; 9 positions agree with TRBD2. CDR3 length: 16 residues. CDR1 is SGHAT, CDR2 FQNNGV, per germline. The V and J ends lost 3 bases and 5 bases, in that order; junction bases with no gene match: 8. CDR3 nucleotide sequence: TGTGCCAGCAGCTTCTTCGGGACTAGCCTTAACAATGAGCAGTTCTTC. It specifies CASSFFGTSLNNEQFF.

V gene TRBV5-4 combines with J gene TRBJ2-1; D is uncertain. CDR1 SGHNT and CDR2 YYREEE come from the germline V gene (reference sequence). Trimming stripped 3 bases from V and 9 bases from J, with 7 bases between. The CDR3 loop spans 11 amino acids. As DNA, the CDR3 is TGTGCCAGCAGCTGGACCGGTGAGCAGTTCTTC. This gives the protein CASSWTGEQFF.

This sequence joins TRBV9 and TRBJ2-7, with 10 bases lining up with TRBD2. Germline V gene data show CDR1 as SGDLS and CDR2 as YYNGEE. This CDR3 has 16 amino acids. The V segment lost 2 bases and the J segment 3 bases; nucleotides outside the gene matches: 8. The CDR3 coding sequence is TGTGCCAGCAGCGTCACCGGGACTAGCGCGGACTACGAGCAGTACTTC. Residues: CASSVTGTSADYEQYF.